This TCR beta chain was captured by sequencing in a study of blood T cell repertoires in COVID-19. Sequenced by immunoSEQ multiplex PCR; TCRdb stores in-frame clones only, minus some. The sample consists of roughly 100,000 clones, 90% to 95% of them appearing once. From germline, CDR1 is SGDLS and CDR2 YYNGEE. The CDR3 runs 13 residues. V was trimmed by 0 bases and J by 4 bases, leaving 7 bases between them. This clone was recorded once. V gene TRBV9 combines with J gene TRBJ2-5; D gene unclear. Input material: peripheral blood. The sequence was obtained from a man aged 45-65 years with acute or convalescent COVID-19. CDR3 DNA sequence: TGTGCCAGCAGCGTAGTCGCGGTAGAGACCCAGTACTTC. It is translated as CASSVVAVETQYF.